This TCR beta chain is drawn from a study of neurological immune-mediated disorders. Study conclusions and caveats: Expanded clones shared no CDR3 amino acid sequences across subjects, suggesting private repertoires in all groups.

Sorted libraries came from roughly 1 million CD4+ or CD8+ T cells. This CDR3 has 14 amino acids. V lost 4 bases to trimming and J lost 5 bases; unmatched junction nucleotides: 9. In germline, CDR1 is DFQATT, CDR2 SNEGSKA (reference sequence). This clonotype appeared many times. Its antigen is still unknown. TCRdb fed the 5' RACE reads into MiXCR, producing one record per CDR3 protein. The top ten clones hold around 4% of a sample with approximately 44,000 distinct CDR3 sequences, roughly 15% of them seen once. The sequence derives from a woman aged 60-75 years with HTLV-1-associated myelopathy (HAM/TSP). The chain is built from TRBV20-1 and TRBJ2-5, with TRBD1 identical over 8 bases. What was sequenced was CD4+ T cells from blood. In nucleotides, the CDR3 is TGCAGTGCTATATACCAGGGGGCCGTGGAGACCCAGTACTTC. Translating it yields CSAIYQGAVETQYF.